This TCR beta chain was identified in a study of control samples from healthy donors and cancer patients. The CDR3 spans 14 residues. The V gene's germline CDR1 is SGHRS and CDR2 YFSETQ. Trimming cost V 2 bases and J 5 bases; bases outside gene matches: 4. The protocol was immunoSEQ multiplex PCR, while the TCRdb copy is restricted to in-frame clones and leaves out a portion. The sample holds about 140,000 clones, 92% seen once. Sequencing used blood. The clonotype originates from a man aged 30-40 years in good health. The J gene is TRBJ1-2, the V gene TRBV5-1, with TRBD1 matching over 9 bases. CDR3 amino acids: CASSLSDRGYGYTF. The CDR3 DNA reads TGCGCCAGCAGCTTAAGTGACAGGGGGTATGGCTACACCTTC.